The 23 T cell receptor beta chains listed next were all sequenced from one sample in a study of T-cell reconstitution after alpha-beta-depleted transplantation in children. Unique molecular identifiers were used in preparing the TCRbeta library. TCRdb called the PCR reads again in MiXCR, with one record for every CDR3 protein. The sample includes a few hundred thousand distinct CDR3 sequences, over 10% of them seen just once. This specimen consisted of PBMCs, mostly from graft donor cells, obtained 360 days after TCRalphabeta/CD19-depleted stem cell transplant. The receptors originated from a male patient younger than 18 who had a stem cell transplant for acute myeloid leukemia, so the T cells may come from the graft donor.

The rearrangement uses TRBV4-3 and TRBJ2-7; D possibly corresponds to TRBD2 (6 bases). The CDR3 sequence is 15 residues long. The ends were cut back, 1 base at V and 2 bases at J, with 12 bases in the middle. The germline V gene encodes CDR1 LGHNA and CDR2 YSLEER. The CDR3 DNA reads TGCGCCAGCAGCCAAGTGGCTAGCGAGACCTACGAGCAGTACTTC. It is translated as CASSQVASETYEQYF.

The chain carries TRBV9 and TRBJ2-3; 9 bases are shared with TRBD2. CDR1 is SGDLS, CDR2 YYNGEE, per germline. This CDR3 has 16 amino acids. V was pared by 0 bases and J by 1 base, with 3 bases of the junction left unmatched. The CDR3 nucleotides read TGTGCCAGCAGCGTAGGACTAGCGGTTCGCACAGATACGCAGTATTTT. Its protein is CASSVGLAVRTDTQYF.

This clonotype was observed many times. V gene TRBV27 combines with J gene TRBJ2-1; 8 bases map to TRBD1. In germline, CDR1 is MNHEY, CDR2 SMNVEV (reference sequence). With 5 bases clipped from V and 5 bases from J, the junction kept 11 bases outside the gene matches. There are 16 residues in the CDR3. CDR3 protein: CASSPLGTGPDNEQFF. The CDR3 coding sequence is TGTGCCAGCAGTCCGCTGGGGACAGGCCCAGACAATGAGCAGTTCTTC.

The genes are TRBV12-1 and TRBJ2-5; TRBD2, the table's D call, was not compared with the DNA. TRBV12-1 is annotated as a pseudogene. The CDR3 extends over 13 amino acids. Here the CDR3 reads CASSAASGETQYF. For the CDR3, the DNA is TGTGCCAGCAGCGCGGCCAGCGGGGAGACCCAGTACTTC.

The chain combines TRBV28 with TRBJ2-4; D uncertain. Trimming left V 1 base short and J 6 bases short, with 13 bases between. There are 15 residues in the CDR3. Germline CDR1 is MDHEN and CDR2 is SYDVKM. This CDR3 reads CASSLSGTWTNIQYF. In DNA, the CDR3 is TGTGCCAGCAGTTTATCGGGCACTTGGACAAACATTCAGTACTTC.

This chain connects TRBV11-1 to TRBJ2-1, with 12 bases lining up with TRBD2. The CDR3 loop spans 18 amino acids. Germline V gene sequence: CDR1 SGHAT, CDR2 FQDESV (reference sequence). V shed 5 bases, J shed 0 bases, and the junction held 8 bases outside the gene matches. The CDR3 sequence: CASSRPPLAGGSYNEQFF. The CDR3 region has the DNA TGTGCCAGCAGCCGCCCCCCACTAGCGGGAGGCTCCTACAATGAGCAGTTCTTC.

This clonotype was counted ten times or more. The genes are TRBV28 and TRBJ2-2, with D maybe TRBD1 (5 bases). Germline V gene data show CDR1 as MDHEN and CDR2 as SYDVKM. The CDR3 has 16 amino acids. V dropped 1 base and J dropped 4 bases, with 13 bases sitting between them. CDR3 in DNA: TGTGCCAGCAGTTTATTGAGGAAGGGGTTCACCGGGGAGCTGTTTTTT. This sequence encodes CASSLLRKGFTGELFF.

Ten or more counts support this clonotype. The rearrangement uses TRBV24-1 and TRBJ1-1; D is undetermined. The CDR3 length is 12 residues. V was shortened by 3 bases and J by 8 bases, with 9 bases between the two germline ends. CDR1 and CDR2 from the germline V gene are KGHDR and SFDVKD. CDR3 in DNA: TGTGCCACCAGTGATCCTCGAGGGGAAGCTTTCTTT. Protein product: CATSDPRGEAFF.

This clonotype has just a few counts. The chain recombines TRBV20-1 with TRBJ2-1; TRBD2 matches 8 bases. V dropped 6 bases and J dropped 15; count of bases not matched to a gene: 22. Germline V gives CDR1 DFQATT, CDR2 SNEGSKA (reference sequence). The CDR3 is 15 residues long. The CDR3 coding sequence is TGCAGTGCCCCCTCGGAAATAGGCGGGAGGAATTATCGGTTCTTC. It translates to CSAPSEIGGRNYRFF.

This clonotype was observed a few times. This chain uses TRBV28 with TRBJ2-6; D unresolved. From germline, CDR1 is MDHEN and CDR2 SYDVKM. This CDR3 has 16 amino acids. Trimming took off 5 bases at V and 0 bases at J, with 11 bases between the two ends. The CDR3 coding sequence is TGTGCCAGCAGTCCCTCACGTTTCTCTGGGGCCAACGTCCTGACTTTC. This sequence encodes CASSPSRFSGANVLTF.

Only a few counts were recorded for this clonotype. DNA for the CDR3: TGTGCCAGCAGTGTAAATCAGCCCCAGCATTTT. Protein: CASSVNQPQHF. The chain has TRBV28 and TRBJ1-5; D not certain. CDR1 and CDR2 from the germline V gene are MDHEN and SYDVKM. The V and J ends lost 5 bases and 4 bases respectively, with 3 bases between them. This CDR3 is built from 11 residues.

This clonotype came up a few times. The V and J genes are TRBV25-1 and TRBJ2-1; the D is unclear. Trimming pared 5 bases from V and 2 bases from J, leaving 13 bases between. CDR3 length: 15 residues. Germline V gene sequence: CDR1 MGHDK, CDR2 SYGVNS. The CDR3 sequence: CASSRTGNAYNEQFF. The CDR3 DNA is TGTGCCAGCAGTCGCACGGGCAACGCCTACAATGAGCAGTTCTTC. The variable domain in full, with the rest retrieved from reference TRBV25-1 and TRBJ2-1, is EADIYQTPRYLVIGTGKKITLECSQTMGHDKMYWYQQDPGMELHLIHYSYGVNSTEKGDLSSESTVSRIRTEHFPLTLESARPSHTSQYLCASSRTGNAYNEQFFGPGTRLTVL.

This clonotype was recorded at least ten times. The gene calls are TRBV5-1 and TRBJ2-1; 8 bases fit TRBD2. This CDR3 spans 18 amino acids. Germline values: CDR1 SGHRS, CDR2 YFSETQ. After removal of 0 bases from V and 0 bases from J, the junction contained 8 bases not matched to a gene. CDR3 sequence reads: CASSLVFGRVSSYNEQFF. CDR3 bases: TGCGCCAGCAGCTTGGTCTTCGGGAGGGTTAGCTCCTACAATGAGCAGTTCTTC.

The rearrangement links TRBV19 to TRBJ2-4, with 9 bases aligning to TRBD2. CDR3 length: 16 residues. Germline V gene sequence: CDR1 LNHDA, CDR2 SQIVND (reference sequence). The ends lost 1 base at V and 5 bases at J; junction bases unmatched: 6. The CDR3, as DNA: TGTGCCAGTAGTATAGTTGGGACTAGCAGGGAAAACATTCAGTACTTC. Its protein is CASSIVGTSRENIQYF.

This clonotype appeared a few times. The chain recombines TRBV7-3 with TRBJ2-1, with TRBD2 matching over 8 bases. The CDR3 is 15 residues long. Germline values: CDR1 SGHTA, CDR2 FQGTGA. V gave up 2 bases and J gave up 7 bases; unmatched junction bases: 7. CDR3 in DNA: TGTGCCAGCAGCTTACAGGCTAGCGGGCTAAATGAGCAGTTCTTC. This gives the protein CASSLQASGLNEQFF.

CDR3 DNA sequence: TGCGCCAGCAGTACTAGCTTCGGCTTGGTAGTATACGAGCAGTACTTC. Translation: CASSTSFGLVVYEQYF. This chain joins TRBV10-2 and TRBJ2-7, with D perhaps matching TRBD2 (6 bases). CDR3 length: 16 residues. Germline V gene sequence: CDR1 WSHSY, CDR2 SAAADI. V lost 5 bases, J lost 4 bases, and 21 bases lay in between.

V gene TRBV7-9 combines with J gene TRBJ2-7, with 11 bases lining up with TRBD2. The V gene's germline CDR1 is SEHNR and CDR2 FQNEAQ (reference sequence). This CDR3 contains 17 residues. Trimming took 3 bases from V and 4 from J; bases not matched to a gene: 11. The CDR3 nucleotides read TGTGCCAGCAGCTTTTTTATTAGGGCTAGCGGGAGGTACGAGCAGTACTTC. Translated: CASSFFIRASGRYEQYF.

This clonotype came up a few times. V usage is TRBV4-3 and J usage is TRBJ2-2; 14 bases agree with TRBD2. CDR3 length equals 20 residues. Losses at the gene ends were 2 bases for V and 5 bases for J; bases not matched to a gene: 13. Germline loops: CDR1 LGHNA, CDR2 YSLEER. CDR3 in DNA: TGCGCCAGCAGCCAAAGGAGACTAGCGGGAGGGCCCCGTAGTACCGGGGAGCTGTTTTTT. It is translated as CASSQRRLAGGPRSTGELFF.

This clonotype turned up a few times. The V gene is TRBV27, the J gene TRBJ2-1; 7 bases line up with TRBD1. Germline CDR1 is MNHEY and CDR2 is SMNVEV (reference sequence). This CDR3 has 16 residues. Trimming took 5 bases from V and 2 from J; bases not matched to a gene: 9. The CDR3 sequence is CASSKLDRRPYNEQFF. The CDR3 coding sequence is TGTGCCAGCAGTAAACTGGACAGGCGACCCTACAATGAGCAGTTCTTC.

In this sample, this clonotype turned up a few times. The chain links TRBV5-1 to TRBJ2-3, with TRBD2 matching 11 bases. Germline CDR1 and CDR2: SGHRS and YFSETQ. The CDR3 contains 16 residues. J was trimmed by 3 bases and V by 4 bases; bases with no gene match: 7. CDR3 protein: CASSTLAGGVTDTQYF. For the CDR3, the DNA is TGCGCCAGCAGCACTCTAGCGGGAGGTGTGACAGATACGCAGTATTTT. Full variable domain (outside the CDR3, taken from reference TRBV5-1 and TRBJ2-3): KAGVTQTPRYLIKTRGQQVTLSCSPISGHRSVSWYQQTPGQGLQFLFEYFSETQRNKGNFPGRFSGRQFSNSRSEMNVSTLELGDSALYLCASSTLAGGVTDTQYFGPGTRLTVL.

The gene calls are TRBV4-3 and TRBJ2-1; D might be TRBD2 (6 bases). Trimming stripped 3 bases from V and 9 bases from J, with 18 bases between. Germline V gene lookup returns CDR1 LGHNA and CDR2 YSLEER. The CDR3 extends over 15 amino acids. DNA for the CDR3: TGCGCCAGCAGCCAGGCCCTGACTAGATGGGGTGAGCAGTTCTTC. Amino acids: CASSQALTRWGEQFF.

This clonotype was seen repeatedly, ten times or more. The V call is TRBV28, the J call TRBJ2-1; TRBD2 agrees at 15 bases. CDR3 length equals 17 residues. V shed 5 bases, J shed 11 bases, and the junction held 13 bases outside the gene matches. CDR1 is MDHEN and CDR2 is SYDVKM in the germline V gene. The CDR3: CASSPSRGLAGGSQQFF. The CDR3 DNA is TGTGCCAGCAGTCCCTCCCGGGGACTAGCGGGAGGTTCGCAGCAGTTCTTC.

This chain links TRBV28 with TRBJ2-5; D may be TRBD1 (5 bases). Germline CDR1 MDHEN, CDR2 SYDVKM. Trimming shortened V by 5 bases and J by 1 base, and 17 bases separated the two germline ends. The CDR3 covers 16 residues. The CDR3 region has the DNA TGTGCCAGCAGTCAAACCCAGCCAGGGCGCCAAGAGACCCAGTACTTC. Residues: CASSQTQPGRQETQYF.